The entry below gives a single T cell receptor beta chain sequence along with its context. The regulatory T cell sort gate was CD4+CD25hiCD127low/negative. This sample was included in a study of B cell selection in AIRE deficiency. Repertoires were generated with immunoSEQ multiplex PCR, while TCRdb's copy carries only in-frame clones and drops some. The sample includes 28,000 or so clones, about 90% of them seen just once. Sequenced: CD4+CD25+ Tregs sorted from PBMCs. The receptor comes from a human donor in good health.

The CDR3 nucleotides read TGTGCCAGCAGTAAACAGGGTTATCAGCCCCAGCATTTT. It yields the protein CASSKQGYQPQHF. V and J are TRBV6-5 and TRBJ1-5; D perhaps matches TRBD1 (6 bases). V shed 5 bases and J shed 5 bases, with 10 bases lying between them. The germline gives CDR1 MNHEY, CDR2 SVGAGI. CDR3 length: 13 residues.